The rows below give T cell receptor beta chains drawn from one sample of a study of T-cell memory formation after mild COVID-19. In TCRdb, the 5' RACE reads were re-called with MiXCR into one record per CDR3 protein. The repertoire consists of 100,000 or so distinct CDR3 sequences, with around 10% occurring once and the leading ten covering about 40%. The sample taken for sequencing was PBMCs or a T cell subset sorted from them (not recorded which). Receptor source: a man younger than 30 who had mild COVID-19 (a few samples of this study predate the infection). Cell type and time point are not known. Both conserved end residues are trimmed from each CDR3. A D gene is named only where the DNA matches it firmly.

D gene,V gene,J gene,CDR3 protein
-,TRBV4-3,TRBJ2-7,ASSQERGQEAGEQY
-,TRBV6-5,TRBJ2-1,ASSLTEGTVWGQF
-,TRBV6-5,TRBJ2-7,ASSTAYEQY
-,TRBV4-3,TRBJ2-4,ASSQDSSAKNIQY
-,TRBV10-2,TRBJ1-2,ASSESGVLNYGYT
-,TRBV4-1,TRBJ2-7,ASSQGLKQY
-,TRBV7-3,TRBJ1-2,ASSLLGRLGSGYGYT
-,TRBV12-3/TRBV12-4,TRBJ1-6,ASSSLGTLSPLH
-,TRBV6-2/TRBV6-3,TRBJ2-3,ASGVGARLTDTQY
TRBD1,TRBV9,TRBJ1-5,ASSAVQGNQPQH
-,TRBV12-3/TRBV12-4,TRBJ1-2,ASSLGPGGYT
-,TRBV9,TRBJ1-6,ASSVGGNSPLH
-,TRBV4-1,TRBJ2-5,ASSQEFSGRGLETQY
TRBD2,TRBV6-4,TRBJ2-3,ASSVAGGTDTQY
TRBD1,TRBV5-1,TRBJ1-2,ASSLGQGIPGHYGYT
-,TRBV20-1,TRBJ2-7,SARGENSYEQY